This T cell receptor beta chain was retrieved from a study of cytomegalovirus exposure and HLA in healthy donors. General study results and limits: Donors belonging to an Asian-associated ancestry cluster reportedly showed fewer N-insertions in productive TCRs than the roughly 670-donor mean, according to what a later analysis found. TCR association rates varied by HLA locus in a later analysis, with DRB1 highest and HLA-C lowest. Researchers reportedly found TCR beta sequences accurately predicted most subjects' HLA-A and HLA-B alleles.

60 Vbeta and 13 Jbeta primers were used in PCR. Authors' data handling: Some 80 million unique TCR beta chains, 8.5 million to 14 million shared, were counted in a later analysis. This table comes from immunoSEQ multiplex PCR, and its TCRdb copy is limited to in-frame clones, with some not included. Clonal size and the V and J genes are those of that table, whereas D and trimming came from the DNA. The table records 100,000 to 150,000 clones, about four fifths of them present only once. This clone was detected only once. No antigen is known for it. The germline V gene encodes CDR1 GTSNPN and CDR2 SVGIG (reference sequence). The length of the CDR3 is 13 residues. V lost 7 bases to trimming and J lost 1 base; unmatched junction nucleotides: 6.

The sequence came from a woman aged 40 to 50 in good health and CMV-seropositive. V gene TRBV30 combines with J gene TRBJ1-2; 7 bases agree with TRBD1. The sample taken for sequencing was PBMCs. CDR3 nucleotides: TGTGCCTACCACCACAGGGGTAACTATGGCTACACCTTC. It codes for CAYHHRGNYGYTF.